The 29 T cell receptor beta chains presented below share a single source sample, sequenced in a study of a mutant IDH1 vaccine in newly diagnosed glioma. The table came from immunoSEQ multiplex PCR; TCRdb's copy has only in-frame clones and leaves some out. The sample comprises 30,000 to 45,000 clones, 75% to 85% of which are singletons, and roughly 5.5% rests with the top ten. No antigens are known for them. The time point: week 5, during vaccination. Each dose delivered 300 ug of mutant IDH1 20-mer peptide subcutaneously with imiquimod. The sequencing here drew on PBMCs, taken from a glioma patient whose treatment included an IDH1 peptide vaccine. These receptors came from a man aged 40-49 years with glioma.

This clone was observed a few times. The genes are TRBV7-3 and TRBJ1-1, with D possibly matching TRBD1 (5 bases). This CDR3 comprises 16 residues. Per the germline V gene, CDR1 is SGHTA and CDR2 is FQGTGA. V dropped 4 bases and J dropped 1 base, with 16 bases sitting between them. The CDR3 DNA reads as TGTGCCAGCAGCTCCGTGCGACAGCTAAAGAACACTGAAGCTTTCTTT. Its translation is CASSSVRQLKNTEAFF.

The chain joins TRBV7-9 to TRBJ2-1; 10 bases fit TRBD2. Germline V gene sequence: CDR1 SEHNR, CDR2 FQNEAQ (reference sequence). The CDR3 totals 15 residues. Trimming cost V 6 bases and J 7 bases; bases outside gene matches: 9. The CDR3 nucleotides are TGTGCCAGCAGGGAACTAGCGGGGATAGGTAATGAGCAGTTCTTC. It translates to CASRELAGIGNEQFF.

Here the CDR3 reads CASSPGQGGETQYF. Written as DNA, the CDR3 is TGTGCCAGCTCACCGGGACAGGGCGGGGAGACCCAGTACTTC. The rearrangement links TRBV18 to TRBJ2-5; 9 bases align to TRBD1. After removal of 3 bases from V and 5 bases from J, the junction contained 4 bases not matched to a gene. From germline, CDR1 is KGHSH and CDR2 LQKENI. The CDR3 has 14 amino acids.

This chain connects TRBV18 to TRBJ1-4; D gene unclear. The CDR3 is 16 amino acids. Trimming left V 3 bases short and J 1 base short, with 12 bases between. Germline V lookup: CDR1 KGHSH, CDR2 LQKENI. The CDR3 DNA sequence: TGTGCCAGCTCACCGAGCGGTCGGGAAACTAATGAAAAACTGTTTTTT. Its translation is CASSPSGRETNEKLFF. Supplemented by reference TRBV18 and TRBJ1-4, the full variable domain reads NAGVMQNPRHLVRRRGQEARLRCSPMKGHSHVYWYRQLPEEGLKFMVYLQKENIIDESGMPKERFSAEFPKEGPSILRIQQVVRGDSAAYFCASSPSGRETNEKLFFGSGTQLSVL.

In its sample, this clone was seen once. The chain links TRBV27 to TRBJ2-7; 12 nucleotides match TRBD2. The CDR3 runs to 15 residues. Germline CDR1 and CDR2: MNHEY and SMNVEV (reference sequence). With V trimmed by 4 bases and J by 6 bases, 7 bases remained unmatched. Written as DNA, the CDR3 is TGTGCCAGCAGTTACAGACTAGCGGGGGTCGGCGAGCAGTACTTC. Protein sequence: CASSYRLAGVGEQYF.

V usage is TRBV2 and J usage is TRBJ1-1, with D maybe TRBD1 (5 bases). CDR1 and CDR2 (germline): SNHLY, FYNNEI. The CDR3 spans 14 residues. The V and J ends lost 5 bases and 7 bases respectively, with 17 bases between them. CDR3 amino acids: CASSPPLGAGEAFF. CDR3 DNA: TGTGCCAGCAGTCCCCCCCTTGGGGCAGGTGAAGCTTTCTTT.

The chain uses TRBV11-2 and TRBJ2-7; D tentatively reads TRBD1 or TRBD2 (5 bases each). V shed 3 bases and J shed 6 bases, with 9 bases lying between them. The CDR3 has 12 residues. Germline V gene lookup returns CDR1 SGHAT and CDR2 FQNNGV. CDR3 DNA: TGTGCCAGCAGCTTGGGGCGGGTCGAGCAGTACTTC. Translation gives CASSLGRVEQYF.

The chain carries TRBV7-9 and TRBJ2-5, with TRBD2 matching 8 bases. V shed 2 bases and J 1 base; nucleotides not matched to a gene: 3. The germline CDR1 and CDR2 sequences are SEHNR and FQNEAQ (reference sequence). CDR3 length equals 15 residues. CDR3 residues: CASSLLAGTQETQYF. The CDR3 DNA reads as TGTGCCAGCAGCTTACTAGCGGGCACCCAAGAGACCCAGTACTTC. The complete variable domain, with remaining parts taken from reference TRBV7-9 and TRBJ2-5, reads DTGVSQNPRHKITKRGQNVTFRCDPISEHNRLYWYRQTLGQGPEFLTYFQNEAQLEKSRLLSDRFSAERPKGSFSTLEIQRTEQGDSAMYLCASSLLAGTQETQYFGPGTRLLVL.

This clone appeared a single time. V gene TRBV2 combines with J gene TRBJ2-7; D is uncertain. Looked up from germline, CDR1 is SNHLY and CDR2 is FYNNEI. V was cut by 5 bases and J by 5 bases, with 13 bases left in between. The CDR3 has 13 amino acids. The CDR3, as DNA: TGTGCCAGCAGTCCCTCCCAAGCCCACGAGCAGTACTTC. This sequence encodes CASSPSQAHEQYF.

The rearrangement uses TRBV25-1 and TRBJ2-3; TRBD2 agrees at 8 bases. There are 14 residues in the CDR3. CDR1 MGHDK and CDR2 SYGVNS come from the germline V gene. J gave up 0 bases and V 4 bases, and 0 bases lay outside the gene matches. DNA for the CDR3: TGTGCCAGCAGTGCGGGGGGGAGCACAGATACGCAGTATTTT. Encoded protein: CASSAGGSTDTQYF.

This chain joins TRBV6-6 and TRBJ2-7, with a possible D match to TRBD2 (5 bases). The CDR3 sequence is 16 residues long. The V gene's germline CDR1 is MNHNY and CDR2 SVGAGI (reference sequence). V was shortened by 6 bases and J by 2 bases, with 20 bases between the two germline ends. The CDR3 nucleotides read TGTGCCAGCAGCTCCAACCCCGGACTCCCCCCCTACGAGCAGTACTTC. Translation: CASSSNPGLPPYEQYF.

The V gene is TRBV7-2, the J gene TRBJ1-1, with D hard to call. Between the trimmed V and J ends, which lost 4 bases and 4 bases, there was a span of 13 bases. This CDR3 is built from 14 residues. Germline V gene data show CDR1 as SGHTA and CDR2 as FQGNSA. The CDR3 nucleotides are TGTGCCAGCAGCTCGCGCCGCGGGAGCACTGAAGCTTTCTTT. It translates to CASSSRRGSTEAFF.

This clone has only a few counts. The rearrangement links TRBV28 to TRBJ1-5; the D gene is possibly TRBD1 (6 bases). Trimming took off 4 bases at V and 7 bases at J, with 11 bases between the two ends. Germline values: CDR1 MDHEN, CDR2 SYDVKM. The CDR3 is 13 amino acids. The CDR3 DNA is TGTGCCAGCAGTTGGGGGGCGAGGCAGCCCCAGCATTTT. It yields the protein CASSWGARQPQHF.

The rearrangement uses TRBV7-9 and TRBJ1-1; TRBD1 aligns across 8 bases. Germline trimming cut 2 bases from V and 1 base from J; bases unmatched to any gene: 6. Germline loops: CDR1 SEHNR, CDR2 FQNEAQ (reference sequence). The CDR3 sequence is 16 residues long. CDR3 loop: CASSLPRDRKNTEAFF. CDR3 nucleotides: TGTGCCAGCAGCTTACCCAGGGACAGGAAGAACACTGAAGCTTTCTTT.

The V and J genes are TRBV20-1 and TRBJ2-1; no reliable D call. Germline V CDR1 and CDR2: DFQATT, SNEGSKA (reference sequence). The length of the CDR3 is 11 residues. The ends were cut back, 6 bases at V and 3 bases at J, with 6 bases in the middle. CDR3 coding DNA: TGCAGTGCCCTCTACTACAATGAGCAGTTCTTC. Translated, it gives CSALYYNEQFF.

The chain is built from TRBV2 and TRBJ1-5; D gene uncertain. Looked up from germline, CDR1 is SNHLY and CDR2 is FYNNEI. Trimming pared 1 base from V and 4 bases from J, leaving 8 bases between. The CDR3 covers 14 residues. In DNA, the CDR3 is TGTGCCAGCAGTGAAGGTATGGGGAATCAGCCCCAGCATTTT. This codes for CASSEGMGNQPQHF. The complete variable domain, with remaining parts taken from reference TRBV2 and TRBJ1-5, reads EPEVTQTPSHQVTQMGQEVILRCVPISNHLYFYWYRQILGQKVEFLVSFYNNEISEKSEIFDDQFSVERPDGSNFTLKIRSTKLEDSAMYFCASSEGMGNQPQHFGDGTRLSIL.

This chain links TRBV9 with TRBJ2-1; D remains ambiguous. CDR3 length: 9 residues. Germline V gives CDR1 SGDLS, CDR2 YYNGEE. The CDR3 loop reads CAIRDEQFF. In DNA, the CDR3 is TGTGCTATCCGGGATGAGCAGTTCTTC. Full variable domain (outside the CDR3, taken from reference TRBV9 and TRBJ2-1): DSGVTQTPKHLITATGQRVTLRCSPRSGDLSVYWYQQSLDQGLQFLIQYYNGEERAKGNILERFSAQQFPDLHSELNLSSLELGDSALYFCAIRDEQFFGPGTRLTVL.

V and J are TRBV18 and TRBJ1-2, with TRBD1 matching over 8 bases. CDR1 is KGHSH and CDR2 is LQKENI in the germline V gene. CDR3 size: 15 residues. The ends lost 3 bases at V and 4 bases at J; junction bases unmatched: 7. The CDR3 region has the DNA TGTGCCAGCTCACCTCCGGGACAGGCCCCCTATGGCTACACCTTC. Its translation is CASSPPGQAPYGYTF.

The rearrangement joins TRBV7-6 to TRBJ2-7; the D is unclear. CDR3 length: 12 residues. Germline values: CDR1 SGHVS, CDR2 FNYEAQ. Deletions cut 7 bases from V and 7 bases from J, with 14 bases between. CDR3 bases: TGTGCCAGCAAAGGACCTCTCGGTGAGCAGTACTTC. As protein: CASKGPLGEQYF.

This sequence joins TRBV6-5 and TRBJ1-6, with D possibly being TRBD1 (5 bases). V was cut by 0 bases and J by 11 bases, with 5 bases left in between. Germline-derived CDR1 and CDR2 are MNHEY and SVGAGI. There are 12 residues in the CDR3. CDR3 amino acids: CASSYSGAPLHF. CDR3 coding DNA: TGTGCCAGCAGTTACTCGGGGGCACCCCTCCACTTT.

This clone occurred a few times. The rearrangement uses TRBV6-1 and TRBJ2-1; tentative D call: TRBD2 (5 bases). CDR3 length: 12 residues. Germline assignment: CDR1 MNHNS and CDR2 SASEGT. V lost 6 bases, J lost 8 bases, and 11 bases lay in between. For the CDR3, the DNA is TGTGCCAGCAGGTCGACTACCTATGAGCAGTTCTTC. Its translation is CASRSTTYEQFF.

This clone was picked up one time. The rearrangement uses TRBV6-1 and TRBJ1-5; TRBD1 agrees at 8 bases. The CDR3 has 14 residues. Per germline, CDR1 MNHNS and CDR2 SASEGT. J lost 6 bases, V lost 8 bases, and 9 bases had no gene match. The CDR3, as DNA: TGTGCCAGCCAAGCAAGACAGGGGCGTCAGCCCCAGCATTTT. This codes for CASQARQGRQPQHF.

In this sample, this clone turned up once. V gene TRBV19 combines with J gene TRBJ1-1; D unclear. The CDR3 is 15 amino acids. V was clipped by 7 bases and J by 6 bases, with 21 bases between them. CDR1 LNHDA and CDR2 SQIVND come from the germline V gene (reference sequence). CDR3 sequence reads: CASTTRATLGAEAFF. CDR3 in DNA: TGTGCCAGTACCACCAGAGCCACCCTTGGCGCTGAAGCTTTCTTT.

The chain combines TRBV4-1 with TRBJ2-2; weak D call: TRBD2 (7 bases). Trimming shortened V by 4 bases and J by 9 bases, and 15 bases separated the two germline ends. This CDR3 is 14 amino acids long. Germline V gives CDR1 MGHRA, CDR2 YSYEKL. In nucleotides, the CDR3 is TGCGCCAGCAGCCTCGGGGGGCCCGCAAGGGAGCTGTTTTTT. Translated: CASSLGGPARELFF.

In its sample, this clone was seen once. The chain has TRBV5-1 and TRBJ1-2, with D perhaps matching TRBD1 (5 bases). Germline V gene data show CDR1 as SGHRS and CDR2 as YFSETQ. CDR3 size: 14 residues. Between the trimmed V and J ends, which lost 4 bases and 4 bases, there was a span of 14 bases. CDR3 bases: TGCGCCAGCAGCCCGGGGGACTGGGGCTATGGCTACACCTTC. Translating gives CASSPGDWGYGYTF.

The sample holds a few counts of this clone. The chain carries TRBV29-1 and TRBJ1-1; 10 bases line up with TRBD1. The CDR3 covers 13 residues. Germline values: CDR1 SQVTM, CDR2 ANQGSEA. The V segment lost 4 bases and the J segment 11 bases; nucleotides outside the gene matches: 10. The CDR3 loop reads CSVGGLGTGAAFF. DNA of the CDR3: TGCAGCGTTGGGGGACTTGGGACAGGGGCCGCTTTCTTT.

V is TRBV10-3 and J is TRBJ1-4; D remains ambiguous. This CDR3 is 14 amino acids long. Germline V gene lookup returns CDR1 ENHRY and CDR2 SYGVKD. V was pared by 2 bases and J by 1 base, with 5 bases between. CDR3 sequence reads: CAISERVTNEKLFF. The CDR3 DNA sequence: TGTGCCATCAGTGAGCGTGTAACTAATGAAAAACTGTTTTTT.

The chain has TRBV27 and TRBJ2-5; D may be TRBD1 or TRBD2 (5 bases each). There are 19 residues in the CDR3. The germline V gene has CDR1 MNHEY and CDR2 SMNVEV (reference sequence). V was clipped by 5 bases and J by 0 bases, with 25 bases between them. In nucleotides, the CDR3 is TGTGCCAGCAGTACCTTCCTCATCAACCGGGACGGGTACCAAGAGACCCAGTACTTC. Translated: CASSTFLINRDGYQETQYF.

The gene calls are TRBV30 and TRBJ2-7, with 9 bases that match TRBD1. The V gene's germline CDR1 is GTSNPN and CDR2 SVGIG (reference sequence). The CDR3 extends over 17 amino acids. With V trimmed by 4 bases and J by 2 bases, 15 bases remained unmatched. The DNA for the CDR3 is TGTGCCTGGACCTGGGGGCTCCCGGGACAGGGAACCTACGAGCAGTACTTC. Its translation: CAWTWGLPGQGTYEQYF.